Sequencing of this T cell receptor (beta chain) was carried out in a study of blood T cells in healthy people across ages. A second about 6 to 11 cycle PCR used barcoded and J-beta primers. TCRdb used MiXCR to reprocess the 5' RACE reads, holding one entry per CDR3 protein. The profile shows some 670,000 distinct CDR3 sequences, over 40% of them singletons. This clonotype was seen repeatedly, ten times or more. The sequenced sample consisted of blood. This receptor was taken from an elderly woman in good health.

CDR3 residues: CASSRSSPGLAGGEQFF. CDR3 nucleotides: TGTGCCAGCAGCCGGTCTTCTCCGGGACTAGCGGGGGGTGAGCAGTTCTTC. The rearrangement uses TRBV4-2 and TRBJ2-1; TRBD2 matches at 15 bases. The CDR3 has 17 amino acids. Per the germline V gene, CDR1 is LGHNA and CDR2 is YNFKEQ. V lost 4 bases, J lost 9 bases, and 10 bases stayed unmatched.